A single sample is the source of the 11 T cell receptor beta chains below, sequenced in a study of shared clonotypes between healthy human individuals. Clones were sequenced by immunoSEQ multiplex PCR, and TCRdb holds only the in-frame ones, with some missing. The sample gives 900,000 to 1,200,000 clones, around 78% of which show up once; under 0.8% is in the top ten. Input material: memory CD4+ T cells from PBMCs. Documented subset: CD45RA-negative fraction. The receptors were gathered from a man between 18 and 35 years old in good health. Some clones in this sample may be carry-over from other donors' samples.

This clone was counted once. This sequence joins TRBV30 and TRBJ2-1; no reliable D call. The CDR3 is 13 residues long. Germline CDR1 and CDR2: GTSNPN and SVGIG (reference sequence). V lost 0 bases, J lost 3 bases, and 6 bases lay in between. CDR3 region: CAWSVPHYNEQFF. The CDR3 DNA reads TGTGCCTGGAGTGTACCCCACTACAATGAGCAGTTCTTC.

V and J are TRBV10-1 and TRBJ2-2; 8 bases line up with TRBD2. V was pared by 4 bases and J by 3 bases, with 19 bases of the junction left unmatched. Germline V gene lookup returns CDR1 WNHNN and CDR2 SYGVQD (reference sequence). CDR3 size: 20 residues. The CDR3 bases are TGCGCCAGCAGTGGGGCCGGGGGCATGTCGAGCGGGAGTGACACCGGGGAGCTGTTTTTT. It yields the protein CASSGAGGMSSGSDTGELFF.

The V and J genes are TRBV28 and TRBJ1-4; 8 bases map to TRBD1. The CDR3 contains 15 residues. The J segment lost 7 bases and the V segment lost 7 bases, leaving 11 bases of the junction unmatched. In germline, CDR1 is MDHEN, CDR2 SYDVKM. The CDR3 nucleotides are TGTGCCAGCACCCCGTGGACAGGGAAGTCTGAAAAACTGTTTTTT. This codes for CASTPWTGKSEKLFF.

The CDR3 loop reads CASSPDRFTGELFF. As DNA, the CDR3 is TGTGCCAGCAGCCCGGACAGGTTCACCGGGGAGCTGTTTTTT. This chain links TRBV7-6 with TRBJ2-2; 7 bases fit TRBD1. The CDR3 is 14 amino acids. J lost 4 bases, V lost 5 bases, and 4 bases had no gene match. The germline V gene encodes CDR1 SGHVS and CDR2 FNYEAQ. Full variable domain (rest looked up from reference TRBV7-6 and TRBJ2-2): GAGVSQSPRYKVTKRGQDVALRCDPISGHVSLYWYRQALGQGPEFLTYFNYEAQQDKSGLPNDRFSAERPEGSISTLTIQRTEQRDSAMYRCASSPDRFTGELFFGEGSRLTVL.

This clone was seen a few times. The chain couples TRBV5-5 to TRBJ1-1, with D possibly being TRBD1 (5 bases). Between the trimmed V and J ends, which lost 2 bases and 1 base, there was a span of 12 bases. In germline, CDR1 is SGHKS, CDR2 YYEKEE (reference sequence). The length of the CDR3 is 15 residues. CDR3 residues: CASSFRGARNTEAFF. The CDR3 DNA follows: TGTGCCAGCAGCTTTAGAGGGGCGCGGAACACTGAAGCTTTCTTT.

This clone has just a few counts. The chain carries TRBV6-1 and TRBJ1-2; no clear D. V lost 6 bases and J lost 8, with 13 bases in between. The germline V gene encodes CDR1 MNHNS and CDR2 SASEGT. This CDR3 comprises 12 residues. The CDR3 DNA sequence: TGTGCCAGCAGGGACGGAGGTGACGGCTACACCTTC. This gives the protein CASRDGGDGYTF.

In its sample, this clone was seen a few times. This chain links TRBV21-1 with TRBJ1-5; the table assigns TRBD1, which was not confirmed against the DNA. TRBV21-1 is a pseudogene. The CDR3 is made up of 17 amino acids. The CDR3 sequence: CASSLTAQEEVNQPQHF. CDR3 bases: TGTGCCAGCAGCCTCACTGCACAGGAAGAGGTAAATCAGCCCCAGCATTTT.

This sequence joins TRBV6-1 and TRBJ2-1, with a possible D match to TRBD2 (5 bases). With 2 bases removed from V and 6 bases from J, the gap between germline ends came to 11 bases. Germline V gene data show CDR1 as MNHNS and CDR2 as SASEGT. The CDR3 spans 14 residues. The CDR3, as DNA: TGTGCCAGCAGTGAATCTCGGGGAATCAATGAGCAGTTCTTC. It encodes CASSESRGINEQFF.

Only one count was recorded for this clone. A read error is possible here, since a much larger clone lies one base away. In the same sample, other DNA sequences code for this CDR3. The V gene is TRBV5-1, the J gene TRBJ2-7; perhaps D is TRBD1 or TRBD2 (5 bases each). Germline V gives CDR1 SGHRS, CDR2 YFSETQ. The V gene lost 4 bases and the J gene lost 3 bases, with 8 bases spanning the gap. The CDR3 length is 12 residues. For the CDR3, the DNA is TGCGCCAGCAGCCGGGACGGCTACGAGCAGTACTTC. Translated: CASSRDGYEQYF.

The chain has TRBV5-1 and TRBJ2-3, with no clear D. This CDR3 region has 14 residues. Germline V gene data show CDR1 as SGHRS and CDR2 as YFSETQ. V was trimmed by 4 bases and J by 2 bases, leaving 11 bases between them. CDR3 sequence: CASSTGSYTDTQYF. The CDR3 DNA reads TGCGCCAGCAGCACCGGGTCGTACACAGATACGCAGTATTTT.

V and J are TRBV2 and TRBJ1-1; D may be TRBD1 (5 bases). The CDR3 sequence is 14 residues long. V was shortened by 7 bases and J by 1 base, with 13 bases between the two germline ends. Germline CDR1 and CDR2: SNHLY and FYNNEI. The CDR3 region is CASIKTGTNTEAFF. CDR3 bases: TGTGCCAGCATTAAAACCGGGACGAACACTGAAGCTTTCTTT.